This TCR beta chain stems from a study of PD-L1 blockade in urothelial cancer. Germline V CDR1 and CDR2: SGHDT, YYEEEE. CDR3 length: 15 amino acids. V gave up 0 bases and J gave up 5 bases; unmatched junction bases: 7. Here immunoSEQ multiplex PCR was the method, and the copy in TCRdb shows in-frame clones only, minus some. The sample comprises some 80,000 clones, around four fifths of which are singletons, and roughly 7.3% rests with the top ten. The time point: pretreatment peripheral blood. Sample: PBMCs, taken around atezolizumab (anti-PD-L1) treatment. This TCR came from a man between 40 and 49 years old with urothelial cancer. The chain employs TRBV5-6 and TRBJ2-5; 7 nucleotides align to TRBD1. CDR3 in DNA: TGTGCCAGCAGCTTGGCCGCAGGGGGTCTCGAGACCCAGTACTTC. It codes for CASSLAAGGLETQYF.